This T cell receptor (beta chain) came from a study of blood T cells in healthy people across ages. Study overall: About one barcoded beta molecule per two T cells was captured by template switching.

Regarding the study as a whole: Diversity estimates drawn from one million T cells were deemed underestimates. Any changes in expanded clonotypes were possibly confounded, as donor CMV status remained unknown.

With a J-beta primer mix and a sample-barcoded 5' primer, a second PCR ran roughly 6 to 11 cycles. Sequencing recovered at least 3 million CDR3-containing paired-end reads from each sample. One entry per CDR3 protein, called by TCRdb with MiXCR from the 5' RACE reads. This sample has 700,000 or so distinct CDR3 sequences; around 43% occur once, and the top ten carry about 32%. The CDR3 covers 14 residues. Per germline, CDR1 DFQATT and CDR2 SNEGSKA (reference sequence). The J segment lost 7 bases and the V segment lost 6 bases, leaving 8 bases of the junction unmatched. Turning to this clonotype: Antigen specificity is unknown.

Sequenced input: blood. This sequence originates from a man older than 75 in good health. The chain uses TRBV20-1 and TRBJ1-4, with TRBD1 identical over 10 bases. The CDR3 sequence is CSAYRDRGGEKLFF. CDR3 sequence (DNA): TGCAGTGCGTACCGGGACAGGGGCGGTGAAAAACTGTTTTTT.